This TCR beta chain was documented in a study of blood T cells in healthy people across ages. CDR3 size: 16 residues. V was pared by 0 bases and J by 5 bases, with 16 bases between. Germline V lookup: CDR1 LGHNA, CDR2 YNFKEQ. Next came a second PCR, run for about 7 to 12 cycles, which used a sample-barcoded 5' primer along with a J-beta primer mix. TCRdb analysed the 5' RACE reads with MiXCR anew, one entry per CDR3 protein. The top ten clones hold 3% to 4% of a sample with about 800,000 distinct CDR3 sequences, around 25% of them seen once. In this sample, this clonotype turned up a few times. The same data also contributed to another study, on T cells of mothers and their children. That study adds: There were over 8.5 million TCR beta CDR3 reads from each mother and around 2.7 million from each child. Related mother-child pairs showed slightly, non-significantly higher overlap than unrelated pairs. The data showed no persistent microchimeric T cell clones.

The receptor was isolated from a boy younger than 18 in good health. V gene TRBV4-2 combines with J gene TRBJ2-5, with D tentatively TRBD2 (5 bases). Input material: blood. The CDR3 protein is CASSQDLTGIKETQYF. CDR3 coding DNA: TGTGCCAGCAGCCAAGATTTGACGGGGATTAAGGAGACCCAGTACTTC.